Each of the 27 T cell receptor beta chains below was sequenced from the same sample in a study of OX40 agonist ivuxolimab in advanced cancers. Sequenced by immunoSEQ multiplex PCR; TCRdb stores in-frame clones only, minus some. The data show about 80,000 clones, about 88% seen once. The material sequenced was CD4+ or CD8+ T cells sorted from blood, taken in a trial of the OX40 agonist ivuxolimab. These receptors originate from an adult with an advanced solid tumor such as melanoma, head and neck, liver or kidney cancer.

The chain recombines TRBV19 with TRBJ2-1; the D gene is possibly TRBD2 (5 bases). CDR1 and CDR2 from the germline V gene are LNHDA and SQIVND (reference sequence). V gave up 8 bases and J gave up 5 bases, with 13 bases separating them. The CDR3 is 13 amino acids. The CDR3 nucleotides are TGTGCCAGTGCGGGCGGCTTGGACAATGAGCAGTTCTTC. Amino acid sequence: CASAGGLDNEQFF.

The chain combines TRBV27 with TRBJ2-3; 7 bases agree with TRBD1. Per germline, CDR1 MNHEY and CDR2 SMNVEV (reference sequence). Losses at the gene ends were 5 bases for V and 4 bases for J; bases not matched to a gene: 9. CDR3 length: 15 residues. CDR3 sequence: CASSRGGASADTQYF. CDR3 in DNA: TGTGCCAGCAGTAGAGGGGGCGCGTCAGCAGATACGCAGTATTTT.

The rearrangement links TRBV7-2 to TRBJ2-3; D call uncertain. Germline-derived CDR1 and CDR2 are SGHTA and FQGNSA. V dropped 2 bases and J dropped 1 base, with 13 bases sitting between them. There are 16 residues in the CDR3. CDR3 loop: CASSLRPTSRTDTQYF. CDR3 coding DNA: TGTGCCAGCAGCTTAAGGCCCACCTCGCGCACAGATACGCAGTATTTT.

This clone was seen a single time. The CDR3 here is CASSFGTANTEAFF. The CDR3 DNA reads TGTGCCAGCAGCTTTGGGACGGCGAACACTGAAGCTTTCTTT. This rearrangement joins TRBV13 to TRBJ1-1, with D maybe TRBD1 (5 bases). The V and J ends lost 3 bases and 1 base respectively, with 9 bases between them. The germline gives CDR1 PRHDT, CDR2 FYEKMQ (reference sequence). CDR3 length: 14 amino acids. The full variable domain, its missing parts supplied by reference TRBV13 and TRBJ1-1, is AAGVIQSPRHLIKEKRETATLKCYPIPRHDTVYWYQQGPGQDPQFLISFYEKMQSDKGSIPDRFSAQQFSDYHSELNMSSLELGDSALYFCASSFGTANTEAFFGQGTRLTVV.

The V call is TRBV14, the J call TRBJ2-7; D gene uncertain. This CDR3 spans 13 amino acids. The ends were cut back, 0 bases at V and 7 bases at J, with 10 bases in the middle. The germline CDR1 and CDR2 sequences are SGHDN and FVKESK. CDR3 protein: CASSQEGTLEQYV. The CDR3 nucleotides are TGTGCCAGCAGCCAAGAAGGTACCTTAGAGCAGTACGTC.

V and J are TRBV10-2 and TRBJ1-5; no clear D. Trimming removed 3 bases at V and 3 bases at J, with 6 bases between. Germline-derived CDR1 and CDR2 are WSHSY and SAAADI. There are 13 residues in the CDR3. In nucleotides, the CDR3 is TGCGCCAGCAGTGAACACCTCAATCAGCCCCAGCATTTT. Its protein product is CASSEHLNQPQHF.

This chain uses TRBV11-3 with TRBJ2-2; 12 nucleotides match TRBD1. CDR3 size: 16 residues. Germline loops: CDR1 SGHNT, CDR2 YENEEA. V shed 6 bases, J shed 6 bases, and the junction held 8 bases outside the gene matches. The CDR3 DNA reads as TGTGCCAGCAGGCGGGGACAGGGGGCGTATTCCGGGGAGCTGTTTTTT. Its translation: CASRRGQGAYSGELFF.

The sample holds one count of this clone. V and J are TRBV27 and TRBJ2-4, with D possibly matching TRBD1 (6 bases). The CDR3 has 13 residues. From germline, CDR1 is MNHEY and CDR2 SMNVEV (reference sequence). V gave up 11 bases and J gave up 2 bases, with 13 bases separating them. CDR3 sequence (DNA): TGTGCCGCCAGGGGTACTTCCAAAAACATTCAGTACTTC. Its protein is CAARGTSKNIQYF.

This clone has just a few counts. This rearrangement joins TRBV7-2 to TRBJ1-2, with D maybe TRBD1 (5 bases). V lost 3 bases to trimming and J lost 6 bases, with 14 bases between them. CDR3 size: 14 residues. Germline CDR1 and CDR2: SGHTA and FQGNSA. CDR3 sequence: CASSLIQVQDGYTF. As DNA, the CDR3 is TGTGCCAGCAGCTTGATACAGGTACAGGATGGCTACACCTTC.

The rearrangement links TRBV5-1 to TRBJ2-3, with D possibly TRBD1 on 5 matching bases. The germline V and J ends were trimmed by 1 base and 2 bases, with 11 bases remaining between them. The CDR3 spans 15 residues. Germline CDR1 SGHRS, CDR2 YFSETQ. This CDR3 is CASSLQGTLTDTQYF. CDR3 in DNA: TGCGCCAGCAGCTTGCAGGGAACCCTCACAGATACGCAGTATTTT.

The chain links TRBV28 to TRBJ2-7; 7 positions match TRBD2. V shed 5 bases and J 2 bases; nucleotides not matched to a gene: 6. This CDR3 spans 14 amino acids. Germline V gene sequence: CDR1 MDHEN, CDR2 SYDVKM. The CDR3, as DNA: TGTGCCAGCAGTCGCACTGGGACTACCTACGAGCAGTACTTC. This codes for CASSRTGTTYEQYF.

This clone was picked up one time. The chain has TRBV28 and TRBJ2-6, with 8 bases lining up with TRBD1. The CDR3 spans 15 residues. The germline V gene has CDR1 MDHEN and CDR2 SYDVKM. The junction had 0 bases not matched to a gene; V was cut back by 3 bases and J by 2 bases. As DNA, the CDR3 is TGTGCCAGCAGTTTGACAGGGGCTGGGGCCAACGTCCTGACTTTC. Amino acids: CASSLTGAGANVLTF.

This clone was detected only a few times. The chain has TRBV6-5 and TRBJ1-2, with 7 bases fitting TRBD1. Germline V CDR1 and CDR2: MNHEY, SVGAGI. Trimming removed 5 bases from V and 7 bases from J; junction bases left unmatched: 4. The CDR3 runs to 12 residues. The CDR3 reads CASSTTGTGYTF. Here the CDR3 DNA reads TGTGCCAGCAGTACGACAGGGACTGGCTACACCTTC.

The chain uses TRBV5-6 and TRBJ1-2; possibly TRBD1 for D (5 bases). The V end was cut by 4 bases, the J end by 5 bases, with 6 bases between. This CDR3 spans 11 amino acids. CDR1 is SGHDT and CDR2 is YYEEEE in the germline V gene. The CDR3 bases are TGTGCCAGCAGCCCAGGGTATGGCTACACCTTC. Translated, it gives CASSPGYGYTF.

The rearrangement links TRBV7-2 to TRBJ2-5; D gene ambiguous. This CDR3 has 13 amino acids. Trimming left V 0 bases short and J 7 bases short, with 9 bases between. The germline CDR1 and CDR2 sequences are SGHTA and FQGNSA. The CDR3 DNA sequence: TGTGCCAGCAGCTTAGCGGTAGAAGGGACCCAGTACTTC. Protein sequence: CASSLAVEGTQYF. The entire variable domain, with the rest obtained from reference TRBV7-2 and TRBJ2-5, is as follows: GAGVSQSPSNKVTEKGKDVELRCDPISGHTALYWYRQSLGQGLEFLIYFQGNSAPDKSGLPSDRFSAERTGGSVSTLTIQRTQQEDSAVYLCASSLAVEGTQYFGPGTRLLVL.

The V call is TRBV13, the J call TRBJ2-7; 7 bases are shared with TRBD1. With V trimmed by 0 bases and J by 3 bases, 5 bases remained unmatched. Germline CDR1 is PRHDT and CDR2 is FYEKMQ (reference sequence). The CDR3 sequence is 15 residues long. The CDR3 coding sequence is TGTGCCAGCAGCTTAGGGACAGGGCCCGTCTACGAGCAGTACTTC. Protein product: CASSLGTGPVYEQYF.

This chain uses TRBV7-2 with TRBJ2-1, with D perhaps being TRBD1 or TRBD2 (5 bases each). The CDR3 contains 15 residues. CDR1 SGHTA and CDR2 FQGNSA come from the germline V gene. V lost 2 bases, J lost 7 bases, and 15 bases lay in between. CDR3 protein: CASSLRDRRRNEQFF. The DNA for the CDR3 is TGTGCCAGCAGCTTACGCGACAGACGGAGGAATGAGCAGTTCTTC.

V and J are TRBV7-9 and TRBJ1-4; D is perhaps TRBD1 (6 bases). CDR1 SEHNR and CDR2 FQNEAQ come from the germline V gene (reference sequence). This CDR3 spans 14 amino acids. V was clipped by 3 bases and J by 5 bases, with 10 bases between them. CDR3 protein: CASSFGRGNEKLFF. DNA for the CDR3: TGTGCCAGCAGCTTCGGCAGGGGAAATGAAAAACTGTTTTTT.

The rearrangement joins TRBV27 to TRBJ1-4; 7 bases agree with TRBD1. The CDR3 sequence is 16 residues long. The trim removed 2 bases at V and 7 bases at J, leaving 10 bases unmatched. Germline V gene lookup returns CDR1 MNHEY and CDR2 SMNVEV (reference sequence). In DNA form, the CDR3 reads TGTGCCAGCAGTTTACGGCAGGCCAGGGGGGGTGAAAAACTGTTTTTT. As protein: CASSLRQARGGEKLFF.

The chain has TRBV25-1 and TRBJ1-1; D perhaps matches TRBD1 (6 bases). Deletions cut 6 bases from V and 1 base from J, with 9 bases between. The CDR3 runs to 13 residues. Germline loops: CDR1 MGHDK, CDR2 SYGVNS. CDR3 sequence: CASRGHGNTEAFF. CDR3 nucleotide sequence: TGTGCCAGCAGGGGACATGGGAACACTGAAGCTTTCTTT. Using reference TRBV25-1 and TRBJ1-1 for the parts outside the CDR3, the full variable domain is EADIYQTPRYLVIGTGKKITLECSQTMGHDKMYWYQQDPGMELHLIHYSYGVNSTEKGDLSSESTVSRIRTEHFPLTLESARPSHTSQYLCASRGHGNTEAFFGQGTRLTVV.

The chain links TRBV6-5 to TRBJ2-3, with D possibly TRBD2 on 6 matching bases. Germline values: CDR1 MNHEY, CDR2 SVGAGI. V was clipped by 8 bases and J by 6 bases, with 15 bases between them. The CDR3 extends over 13 amino acids. CDR3 in amino acids: CASAPGVVDTQYF. The CDR3 coding sequence is TGTGCCAGCGCCCCGGGAGTGGTTGATACGCAGTATTTT.

The genes are TRBV25-1 and TRBJ2-3; 11 positions match TRBD1. J gave up 2 bases and V 7 bases, and 11 bases lay outside the gene matches. The germline gives CDR1 MGHDK, CDR2 SYGVNS. The CDR3 extends over 17 amino acids. The CDR3 DNA follows: TGTGCCAGCACAACTCCCGGGACAGGGGGGTCCACAGATACGCAGTATTTT. Its translation: CASTTPGTGGSTDTQYF.

J is TRBJ1-1 and V is TRBV7-9, with 7 nucleotides matching TRBD1. The V gene end was trimmed by 4 bases and the J gene end by 10 bases; junction bases not matched to a gene: 12. This CDR3 is 14 amino acids long. CDR1 and CDR2 (germline): SEHNR, FQNEAQ (reference sequence). CDR3 nucleotide sequence: TGTGCCAGCAGCTCACCGGACAGGCTCTCGGGAGCTTTCTTT. Its translation: CASSSPDRLSGAFF.

The J gene is TRBJ1-1, the V gene TRBV27; the D is unclear. The CDR3 is 15 amino acids. The germline V gene has CDR1 MNHEY and CDR2 SMNVEV (reference sequence). Trimming pared 5 bases from V and 2 bases from J, leaving 15 bases between. The CDR3 is CASSPATVINTEAFF. The CDR3, as DNA: TGTGCCAGCAGTCCAGCTACAGTGATCAACACTGAAGCTTTCTTT.

Worth noting for this clone: This specimen includes other DNA sequences encoding the same CDR3. This chain links TRBV19 with TRBJ2-5, with 10 bases matching TRBD1. This CDR3 contains 15 residues. Germline values: CDR1 LNHDA, CDR2 SQIVND (reference sequence). V shed 8 bases and J 7 bases; nucleotides not matched to a gene: 13. CDR3 residues: CASSDRGSPEWTQYF. In DNA, the CDR3 is TGTGCCAGTTCGGACAGGGGGAGTCCGGAGTGGACCCAGTACTTC.

CDR3: CASSTGQGARTEAFF. In DNA, the CDR3 is TGCGCCAGCAGCACCGGACAGGGGGCGCGGACTGAAGCTTTCTTT. The chain employs TRBV5-1 and TRBJ1-1; 11 positions match TRBD1. This CDR3 has 15 amino acids. The trim removed 4 bases at V and 5 bases at J, leaving 7 bases unmatched. Germline lookup yields CDR1 SGHRS and CDR2 YFSETQ.

The CDR3 here is CASKPKAGVAYNEQFF. The CDR3 nucleotides are TGTGCCAGTAAACCGAAGGCGGGAGTCGCCTACAATGAGCAGTTCTTC. J is TRBJ2-1 and V is TRBV19; 7 bases map to TRBD2. The CDR3 is made up of 16 amino acids. V lost 7 bases to trimming and J lost 2 bases; unmatched junction nucleotides: 11. Looked up from germline, CDR1 is LNHDA and CDR2 is SQIVND (reference sequence).